This TCR beta chain is drawn from a study of graft-versus-host responses after intestinal transplantation. Clones were read by immunoSEQ multiplex PCR, and TCRdb kept only the in-frame ones, dropping some. The sample has over 85,000 clones; around 93% are singletons. Germline CDR1 SGHAT, CDR2 FQDESV (reference sequence). The CDR3 runs 14 residues. After removal of 4 bases from V and 8 bases from J, the junction contained 7 bases not matched to a gene. Concerning this clone: The antigen is unknown.

The specimen comprised unstimulated CD4+ T cells sorted from spleen or lymph node cells, sampled before transplant. This receptor was obtained from a human donor who was the organ donor for an intestinal transplant. The chain employs TRBV11-1 and TRBJ1-2, with 10 bases aligning to TRBD1. The CDR3 DNA is TGTGCCAGCAGCTACGGGACAGGGGTAAAGGGCTACACCTTC. It codes for CASSYGTGVKGYTF.